These 17 T cell receptor beta chains were all obtained from the same sample, sequenced in a study of blood T cell repertoires in COVID-19. TCRdb keeps only in-frame clones here, not all; method: immunoSEQ multiplex PCR. Of about 220,000 clones listed, roughly 85% are singletons. The sample was PBMCs or T cells enriched from blood (not recorded which). Every receptor here comes from a woman between 50 and 59 years old who had been exposed to COVID-19.

V and J are TRBV5-4 and TRBJ2-1; D remains ambiguous. The CDR3 totals 12 residues. Between the trimmed V and J ends, which lost 2 bases and 9 bases, there was a span of 9 bases. CDR1 and CDR2 (germline): SGHNT, YYREEE (reference sequence). The CDR3 is CASSLANFEQFF. The CDR3, as DNA: TGTGCCAGCAGCTTAGCCAACTTTGAGCAGTTCTTC. Full variable domain (rest looked up from reference TRBV5-4 and TRBJ2-1): ETGVTQSPTHLIKTRGQQVTLRCSSQSGHNTVSWYQQALGQGPQFIFQYYREEENGRGNFPPRFSGLQFPNYSSELNVNALELDDSALYLCASSLANFEQFFGPGTRLTVL.

This clone was seen once. CDR3 residues: CASSLGQGKETQYF. Here the CDR3 DNA reads TGTGCCAGCAGCCTCGGACAGGGTAAAGAGACCCAGTACTTC. The chain couples TRBV5-4 to TRBJ2-5; TRBD1 agrees at 8 bases. The germline V gene encodes CDR1 SGHNT and CDR2 YYREEE (reference sequence). CDR3 length: 14 residues. The J segment lost 3 bases and the V segment lost 4 bases, leaving 5 bases of the junction unmatched. Combining the CDR3 with reference TRBV5-4 and TRBJ2-5 gives the whole variable domain ETGVTQSPTHLIKTRGQQVTLRCSSQSGHNTVSWYQQALGQGPQFIFQYYREEENGRGNFPPRFSGLQFPNYSSELNVNALELDDSALYLCASSLGQGKETQYFGPGTRLLVL.

Ten or more counts support this clone. The DNA of the CDR3 is TGTGCCTGGAGCCCCGACAGGCGCACTGAAGCTTTCTTT. As protein: CAWSPDRRTEAFF. The chain carries TRBV30 and TRBJ1-1, with a possible D match to TRBD1 (6 bases). From germline, CDR1 is GTSNPN and CDR2 SVGIG (reference sequence). Trimming removed 3 bases at V and 4 bases at J, with 12 bases between. The CDR3 is made up of 13 amino acids.

The chain is built from TRBV5-4 and TRBJ1-1; D gene ambiguous. This CDR3 comprises 15 residues. Per the germline V gene, CDR1 is SGHNT and CDR2 is YYREEE (reference sequence). V dropped 0 bases and J dropped 2 bases, with 11 bases sitting between them. The CDR3 DNA reads as TGTGCCAGCAGCTTGGAGATCGGGAAAAACACTGAAGCTTTCTTT. This gives the protein CASSLEIGKNTEAFF.

J is TRBJ2-3 and V is TRBV27, with TRBD2 matching 9 bases. Germline values: CDR1 MNHEY, CDR2 SMNVEV (reference sequence). This CDR3 spans 14 amino acids. Germline trimming cut 7 bases from V and 0 bases from J; bases unmatched to any gene: 2. CDR3 sequence reads: CASKLAGSTDTQYF. As DNA, the CDR3 is TGTGCCAGCAAGCTAGCGGGGAGCACAGATACGCAGTATTTT.

V and J are TRBV7-8 and TRBJ2-7; possible D gene TRBD1, 6 bases. The CDR3 contains 15 residues. Trimming stripped 5 bases from V and 3 bases from J, with 17 bases between. CDR1 is SGHVS, CDR2 FQNEAQ, per germline. CDR3 residues: CASSRGTPPVYEQYF. CDR3 sequence (DNA): TGTGCCAGCAGCCGAGGGACACCTCCTGTCTACGAGCAGTACTTC.

V usage is TRBV2 and J usage is TRBJ1-5; 10 bases map to TRBD1. Trimming cost V 9 bases and J 3 bases; bases outside gene matches: 8. Germline CDR1 SNHLY, CDR2 FYNNEI. This CDR3 comprises 15 residues. The CDR3 region has the DNA TGTGCCAGTCTAGCCGGGACAGGGGCCAATCAGCCCCAGCATTTT. This gives the protein CASLAGTGANQPQHF.

The chain links TRBV19 to TRBJ2-5, with TRBD1 as a possible D gene (6 bases). The CDR3 length is 16 residues. Trimming cost V 1 base and J 4 bases, with 16 bases left between them. The germline V gene has CDR1 LNHDA and CDR2 SQIVND (reference sequence). The chain's CDR3 is CASSIGPRGAGETQYF. CDR3 nucleotide sequence: TGTGCCAGTAGTATAGGCCCCAGGGGCGCGGGAGAGACCCAGTACTTC. Supplemented by reference TRBV19 and TRBJ2-5, the full variable domain reads DGGITQSPKYLFRKEGQNVTLSCEQNLNHDAMYWYRQDPGQGLRLIYYSQIVNDFQKGDIAEGYSVSREKKESFPLTVTSAQKNPTAFYLCASSIGPRGAGETQYFGPGTRLLVL.

This clone came up once. V gene TRBV18 combines with J gene TRBJ2-5, with 7 bases that match TRBD2. Trimming cost V 4 bases and J 5 bases; bases outside gene matches: 16. The CDR3 is 17 residues long. Germline V lookup: CDR1 KGHSH, CDR2 LQKENI. The CDR3 nucleotides read TGTGCCAGCTCACTACCCCCTCTACGGGGGGTTCATGAGACCCAGTACTTC. It translates to CASSLPPLRGVHETQYF.

The gene calls are TRBV28 and TRBJ1-1; tentative D call: TRBD1 (5 bases). Between the trimmed V and J ends, which lost 6 bases and 1 base, there was a span of 12 bases. The germline V gene has CDR1 MDHEN and CDR2 SYDVKM. The CDR3 runs 14 residues. CDR3 coding DNA: TGTGCCAGCAGGCTCCCGGGGGGGAACACTGAAGCTTTCTTT. Amino acid sequence: CASRLPGGNTEAFF. Complete variable domain (other parts from reference TRBV28 and TRBJ1-1): DVKVTQSSRYLVKRTGEKVFLECVQDMDHENMFWYRQDPGLGLRLIYFSYDVKMKEKGDIPEGYSVSREKKERFSLILESASTNQTSMYLCASRLPGGNTEAFFGQGTRLTVV.

The chain couples TRBV6-4 to TRBJ2-1; the match to TRBD2 covers 7 bases. This CDR3 has 14 residues. With 10 bases clipped from V and 0 bases from J, the junction kept 6 bases outside the gene matches. Germline CDR1 is MRHNA and CDR2 is SNTAGT. CDR3 nucleotides: TGTGCCACCCAGCGGGAAAGCTCCTACAATGAGCAGTTCTTC. It is translated as CATQRESSYNEQFF.

This sequence joins TRBV7-9 and TRBJ2-6, with D possibly matching TRBD2 (5 bases). CDR1 and CDR2 (germline): SEHNR, FQNEAQ (reference sequence). The CDR3 extends over 16 amino acids. Between the trimmed V and J ends, which lost 5 bases and 1 base, there was a span of 12 bases. This CDR3 is CASSGGTSSGANVLTF. The DNA of the CDR3 is TGTGCCAGCAGCGGAGGCACGTCTTCTGGGGCCAACGTCCTGACTTTC.

CDR3 loop: CASSYPITGELFF. The CDR3 coding sequence is TGCGCCAGCAGCTATCCTATTACCGGGGAGCTGTTTTTT. The chain couples TRBV5-1 to TRBJ2-2, with unresolved D. The CDR3 covers 13 residues. The ends were cut back, 3 bases at V and 5 bases at J, with 8 bases in the middle. Germline V gives CDR1 SGHRS, CDR2 YFSETQ.

J is TRBJ1-2 and V is TRBV5-1; D unresolved. CDR3 length: 16 residues. Germline V lookup: CDR1 SGHRS, CDR2 YFSETQ. V lost 7 bases, J lost 2 bases, and 21 bases lay in between. CDR3 amino acids: CASAPNIAGGNYGYTF. The CDR3 bases are TGCGCCAGCGCCCCAAATATCGCCGGAGGAAACTATGGCTACACCTTC.

A single count supports this clone. The V and J genes are TRBV27 and TRBJ1-5; D perhaps matches TRBD1 (5 bases). CDR3 length: 15 residues. The V end was cut by 1 base, the J end by 2 bases, with 9 bases between. In germline, CDR1 is MNHEY, CDR2 SMNVEV (reference sequence). The CDR3 loop is CASSLYRSGNQPQHF. CDR3 nucleotide sequence: TGTGCCAGCAGTTTATACAGGTCCGGCAATCAGCCCCAGCATTTT.

The sample holds one count of this clone. V is TRBV19 and J is TRBJ2-3, with D possibly being TRBD2 (6 bases). Per germline, CDR1 LNHDA and CDR2 SQIVND (reference sequence). Between the trimmed V and J ends, which lost 4 bases and 5 bases, there was a span of 16 bases. This CDR3 spans 15 amino acids. In DNA form, the CDR3 reads TGTGCCAGTAGTAACAGTCGGCAGGGAGGAGATACGCAGTATTTT. Translating gives CASSNSRQGGDTQYF.

This chain uses TRBV27 with TRBJ1-2; D possibly corresponds to TRBD1 (5 bases). The CDR3 sequence is 16 residues long. V gave up 3 bases and J gave up 8 bases, with 22 bases separating them. The germline V gene encodes CDR1 MNHEY and CDR2 SMNVEV (reference sequence). This CDR3 is CASSFMRGVGGSGYTF. The CDR3 nucleotides are TGTGCCAGCAGTTTCATGAGAGGGGTTGGAGGGTCCGGCTACACCTTC.